A single T cell receptor (beta chain) is shown here with its context. CDR1 and CDR2 (germline): MNHNS, SASEGT. V was shortened by 2 bases and J by 10 bases, with 18 bases between the two germline ends. The CDR3 runs to 16 residues. This sample was included in a study of cytomegalovirus exposure and HLA in healthy donors. PCR amplification relied on 60 Vbeta primers (plus 13 Jbeta primers). Assay: immunoSEQ multiplex PCR; the TCRdb copy retains only in-frame clones and omits some. In the table there are over 130,000 clones, 66% of which are singletons. This chain uses TRBV6-1 with TRBJ1-6; no clear D. The receptor comes from a woman in her fifties or sixties in good health and CMV-seronegative. Specimen: PBMCs. The CDR3 nucleotides are TGTGCCAGCAGTGAATGGTCGGGGTCCATCGGCTCACCCCTCCACTTT. Protein: CASSEWSGSIGSPLHF.